Sequencing of this T cell receptor (beta chain) was carried out in a study of tissue T cells after allogeneic stem cell transplantation. Overall study context: Graft-versus-host disease patients received grafts, several unmodified and three CD34-selected to deplete T cells.

The data were produced by immunoSEQ multiplex PCR, yet TCRdb's version contains in-frame clones alone and is incomplete. This table holds fewer than 30,000 clones, 85% found once. V lost 3 bases, J lost 6 bases, and 3 bases stayed unmatched. This CDR3 has 15 amino acids. Germline V gene lookup returns CDR1 MRHNA and CDR2 SNTAGT. Study results and limitations: Some tissue clones might be persisting host cells; their alloreactivity or antigen specificity was not determined.

This clone was counted only a few times. Its matching antigen is unknown. The sequence was collected from a woman aged 18-50 years who later had graft-versus-host disease after an allogeneic stem cell transplant. V gene TRBV6-4 combines with J gene TRBJ2-1; 12 bases are shared with TRBD2. Source: blood, taken before transplantation. The CDR3 here is CASSEASGGANEQFF. The CDR3 coding sequence is TGTGCCAGCAGTGAGGCTAGCGGGGGGGCCAATGAGCAGTTCTTC.